This T cell receptor beta chain was found in a study of blood T cell repertoires in COVID-19. Only in-frame clones appear in the TCRdb table, and some are missing; sequencing was by immunoSEQ multiplex PCR. In the table there are tens of thousands of clones, 84% of which are singletons. CDR3 size: 12 residues. Looked up from germline, CDR1 is GTSNPN and CDR2 is SVGIG (reference sequence). Trimming shortened V by 8 bases and J by 4 bases, and 15 bases separated the two germline ends. The sequenced sample consisted of peripheral blood. This sequence was found in a man between 65 and 85 years old with acute or convalescent COVID-19. V usage is TRBV30 and J usage is TRBJ2-7, with TRBD2 as a possible D gene (5 bases). The CDR3 loop reads CAALASPYEQYF. CDR3 bases: TGTGCCGCCTTAGCGTCCCCTTACGAGCAGTACTTC.